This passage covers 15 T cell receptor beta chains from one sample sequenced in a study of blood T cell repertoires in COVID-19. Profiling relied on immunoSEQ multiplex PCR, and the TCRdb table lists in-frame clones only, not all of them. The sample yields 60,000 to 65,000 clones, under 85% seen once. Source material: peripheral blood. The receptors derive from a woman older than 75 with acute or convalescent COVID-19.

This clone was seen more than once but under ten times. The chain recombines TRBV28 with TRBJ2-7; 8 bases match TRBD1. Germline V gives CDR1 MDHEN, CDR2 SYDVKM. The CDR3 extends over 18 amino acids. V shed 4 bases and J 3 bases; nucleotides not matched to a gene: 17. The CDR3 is CASSSSPTYVTGVYEQYF. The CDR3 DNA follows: TGTGCCAGCAGTTCTTCCCCCACTTATGTGACAGGGGTCTACGAGCAGTACTTC.

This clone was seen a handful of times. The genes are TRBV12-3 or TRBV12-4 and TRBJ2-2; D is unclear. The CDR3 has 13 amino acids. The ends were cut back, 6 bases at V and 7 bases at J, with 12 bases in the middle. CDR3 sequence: CASSLTSHGELFF. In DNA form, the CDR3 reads TGTGCCAGCAGCCTCACGAGTCACGGGGAGCTGTTTTTT.

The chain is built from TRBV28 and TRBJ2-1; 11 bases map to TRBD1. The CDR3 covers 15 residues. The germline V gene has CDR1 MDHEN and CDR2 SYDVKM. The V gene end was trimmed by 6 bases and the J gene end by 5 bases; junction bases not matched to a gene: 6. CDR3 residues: CASRFRTGGNNEQFF. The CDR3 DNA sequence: TGTGCCAGCAGGTTCAGGACAGGGGGCAACAATGAGCAGTTCTTC.

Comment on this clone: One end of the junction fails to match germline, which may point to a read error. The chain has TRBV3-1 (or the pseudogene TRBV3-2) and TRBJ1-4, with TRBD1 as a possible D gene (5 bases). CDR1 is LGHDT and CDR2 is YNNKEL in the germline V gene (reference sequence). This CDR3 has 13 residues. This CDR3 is CASSPQGFEELFF. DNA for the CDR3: TGTGCCAGCAGCCCGCAGGGTTTTGAAGAACTGTTTTTT.

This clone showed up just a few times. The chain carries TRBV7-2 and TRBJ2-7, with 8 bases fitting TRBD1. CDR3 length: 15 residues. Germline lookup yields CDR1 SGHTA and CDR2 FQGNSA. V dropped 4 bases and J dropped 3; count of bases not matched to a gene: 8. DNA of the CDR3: TGTGCCAGCAGCTCTCAGGGGGCGGGGAACTACGAGCAGTACTTC. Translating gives CASSSQGAGNYEQYF.

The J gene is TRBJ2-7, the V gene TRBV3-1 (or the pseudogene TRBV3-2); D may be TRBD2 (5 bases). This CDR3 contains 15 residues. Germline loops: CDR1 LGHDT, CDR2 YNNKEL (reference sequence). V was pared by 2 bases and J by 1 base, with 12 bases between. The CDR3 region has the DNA TGTGCCAGCAGCCAAAGCTTGGCGGGTTCCTACGAGCAGTACTTC. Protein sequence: CASSQSLAGSYEQYF.

CDR3 sequence reads: CASSTTGGSEKLFF. CDR3 DNA: TGTGCCAGTAGTACGACAGGGGGGAGTGAAAAACTGTTTTTT. The chain employs TRBV19 and TRBJ1-4; 9 nucleotides match TRBD1. Germline values: CDR1 LNHDA, CDR2 SQIVND (reference sequence). The CDR3 extends over 14 amino acids. V shed 4 bases and J 7 bases; nucleotides not matched to a gene: 4.

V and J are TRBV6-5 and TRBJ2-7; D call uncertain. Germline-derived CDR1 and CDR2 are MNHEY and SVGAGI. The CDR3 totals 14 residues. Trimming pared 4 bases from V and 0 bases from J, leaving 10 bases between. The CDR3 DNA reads TGTGCCAGCAGTTTAACGTTAGCCTCCTACGAGCAGTACTTC. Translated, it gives CASSLTLASYEQYF.

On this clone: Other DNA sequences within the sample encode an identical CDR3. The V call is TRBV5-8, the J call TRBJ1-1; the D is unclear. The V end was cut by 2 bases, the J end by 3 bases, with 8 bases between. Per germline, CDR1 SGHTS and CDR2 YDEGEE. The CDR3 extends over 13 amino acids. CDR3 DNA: TGTGCCAGCAGCTTTGACCGGGACACTGAAGCTTTCTTT. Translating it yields CASSFDRDTEAFF.

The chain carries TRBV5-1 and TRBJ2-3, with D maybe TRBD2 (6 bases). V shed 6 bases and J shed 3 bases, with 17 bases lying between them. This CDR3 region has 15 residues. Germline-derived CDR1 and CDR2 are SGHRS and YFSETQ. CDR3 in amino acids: CASTFKGGGTDTQYF. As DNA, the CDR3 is TGCGCCAGCACCTTCAAGGGAGGAGGGACAGATACGCAGTATTTT.

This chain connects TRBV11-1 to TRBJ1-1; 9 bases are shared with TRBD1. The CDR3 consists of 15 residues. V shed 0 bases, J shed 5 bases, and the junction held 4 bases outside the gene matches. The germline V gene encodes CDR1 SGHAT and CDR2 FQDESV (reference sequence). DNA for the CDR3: TGTGCCAGCAGCTTAGCAACAGGGGGCCGGACTGAAGCTTTCTTT. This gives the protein CASSLATGGRTEAFF.

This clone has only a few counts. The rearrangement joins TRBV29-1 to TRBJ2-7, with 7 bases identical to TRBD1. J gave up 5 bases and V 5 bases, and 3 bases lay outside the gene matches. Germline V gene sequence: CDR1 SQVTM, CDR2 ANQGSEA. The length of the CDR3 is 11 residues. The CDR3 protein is CSVRQGDEQYF. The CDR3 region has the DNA TGCAGCGTTCGACAGGGCGACGAGCAGTACTTC.

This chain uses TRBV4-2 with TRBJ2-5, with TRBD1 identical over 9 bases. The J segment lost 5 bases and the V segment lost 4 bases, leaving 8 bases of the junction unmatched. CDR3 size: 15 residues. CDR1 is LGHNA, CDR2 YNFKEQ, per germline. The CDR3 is CASSLSDRGRETQYF. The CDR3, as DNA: TGTGCCAGCAGCCTCTCGGACAGGGGACGCGAGACCCAGTACTTC.

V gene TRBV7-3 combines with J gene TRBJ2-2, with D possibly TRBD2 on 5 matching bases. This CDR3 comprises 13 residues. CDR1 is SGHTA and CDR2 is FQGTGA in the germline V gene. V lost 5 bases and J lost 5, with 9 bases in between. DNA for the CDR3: TGTGCCAGCAGCCTCCGGAGGACCGGGGAGCTGTTTTTT. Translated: CASSLRRTGELFF.

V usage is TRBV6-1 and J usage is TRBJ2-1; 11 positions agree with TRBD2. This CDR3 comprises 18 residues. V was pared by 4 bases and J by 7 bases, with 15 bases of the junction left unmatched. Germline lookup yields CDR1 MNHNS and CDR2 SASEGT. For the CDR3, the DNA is TGTGCCAGCAGTGGACCGGGACTAGCGGCCCGAAAAGGTAATGAGCAGTTCTTC. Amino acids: CASSGPGLAARKGNEQFF.